These 5 T cell receptor beta chains were all obtained from the same sample, sequenced in a study of blood T cell repertoires in COVID-19. Using immunoSEQ multiplex PCR, the repertoire was profiled, and TCRdb retains in-frame clones only, with some absent. This sample has roughly 85,000 clones, with about three quarters found just once. The sample was peripheral blood. Receptor source: a human donor in a cohort sampled during active COVID-19.

This chain connects TRBV2 to TRBJ2-7; 7 bases fit TRBD2. The germline gives CDR1 SNHLY, CDR2 FYNNEI. Trimming removed 6 bases from V and 6 bases from J; junction bases left unmatched: 11. The CDR3 contains 14 residues. This CDR3 reads CASRPRAGQFEQYF. CDR3 in DNA: TGTGCCAGCAGACCCAGAGCGGGGCAGTTCGAGCAGTACTTC.

V gene TRBV6-5 combines with J gene TRBJ2-1, with 12 bases lining up with TRBD2. V lost 2 bases and J lost 7; bases outside the gene matches: 6. Germline lookup yields CDR1 MNHEY and CDR2 SVGAGI. The CDR3 length is 16 residues. The CDR3 reads CASSYMTSGGRNEQFF. CDR3 DNA sequence: TGTGCCAGCAGTTACATGACTAGCGGGGGAAGGAATGAGCAGTTCTTC.

CDR3 sequence reads: CASSGHPGGLDTEAFF. In DNA, the CDR3 is TGTGCCAGCAGCGGCCACCCAGGGGGTTTGGACACTGAAGCTTTCTTT. The V call is TRBV9, the J call TRBJ1-1; TRBD1 matches at 7 bases. The CDR3 totals 16 residues. CDR1 is SGDLS and CDR2 is YYNGEE in the germline V gene. V was pared by 3 bases and J by 3 bases, with 11 bases of the junction left unmatched. Full variable domain (rest looked up from reference TRBV9 and TRBJ1-1): DSGVTQTPKHLITATGQRVTLRCSPRSGDLSVYWYQQSLDQGLQFLIQYYNGEERAKGNILERFSAQQFPDLHSELNLSSLELGDSALYFCASSGHPGGLDTEAFFGQGTRLTVV.

This sequence joins TRBV5-4 and TRBJ1-2; 7 bases map to TRBD1. V lost 3 bases and J lost 8; bases outside the gene matches: 10. Germline values: CDR1 SGHNT, CDR2 YYREEE (reference sequence). The CDR3 runs to 14 residues. DNA for the CDR3: TGTGCCAGCAGCTGGATAGGGGGCGCACAGGGCTACACCTTC. Translating it yields CASSWIGGAQGYTF.

The table lists this clone with a count of one. V usage is TRBV7-6 and J usage is TRBJ2-7; TRBD2 matches at 8 bases. CDR1 is SGHVS, CDR2 FNYEAQ, per germline. The CDR3 covers 16 residues. V gave up 1 base and J gave up 0 bases; unmatched junction bases: 5. The CDR3 bases are TGTGCCAGCAGCTTAGGCGCTAGCGGGCCCTCCTACGAGCAGTACTTC. Translation gives CASSLGASGPSYEQYF.